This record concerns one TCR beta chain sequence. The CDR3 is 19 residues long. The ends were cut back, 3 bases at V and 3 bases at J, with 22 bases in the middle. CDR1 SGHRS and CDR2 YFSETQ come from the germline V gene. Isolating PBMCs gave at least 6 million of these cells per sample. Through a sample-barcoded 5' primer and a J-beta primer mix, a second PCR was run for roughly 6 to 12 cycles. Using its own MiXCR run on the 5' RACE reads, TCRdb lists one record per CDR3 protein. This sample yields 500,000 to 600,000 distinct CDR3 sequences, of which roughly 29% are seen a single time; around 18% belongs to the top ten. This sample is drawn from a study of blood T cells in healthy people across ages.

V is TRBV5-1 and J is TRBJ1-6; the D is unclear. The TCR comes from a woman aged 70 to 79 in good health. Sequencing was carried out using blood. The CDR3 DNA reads TGCGCCAGCAGCTGGACGGCCCCGAATAGGTTTGACTATAATTCACCCCTCCACTTT. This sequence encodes CASSWTAPNRFDYNSPLHF.